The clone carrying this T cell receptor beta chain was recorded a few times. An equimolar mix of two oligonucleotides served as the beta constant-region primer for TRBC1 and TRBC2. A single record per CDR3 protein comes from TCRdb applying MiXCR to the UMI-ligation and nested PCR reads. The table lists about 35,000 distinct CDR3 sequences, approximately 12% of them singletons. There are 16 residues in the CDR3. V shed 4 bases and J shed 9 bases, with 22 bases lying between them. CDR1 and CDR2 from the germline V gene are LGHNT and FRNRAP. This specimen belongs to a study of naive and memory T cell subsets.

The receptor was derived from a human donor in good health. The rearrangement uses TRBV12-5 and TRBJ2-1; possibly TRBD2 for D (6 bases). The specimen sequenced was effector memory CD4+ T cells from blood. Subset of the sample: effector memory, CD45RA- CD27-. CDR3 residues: CASGSVVGRGKVEQFF. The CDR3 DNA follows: TGTGCTAGTGGTTCGGTGGTCGGGAGAGGGAAGGTTGAGCAGTTCTTC.